This TCR beta chain stems from a study of T cell responses to AZD1222 COVID-19 vaccine. General observations from the study: Donors in the cohort were predominantly white British and more often female, and clonal diversity was possibly underestimated. Close to half of spike-specific TCRs reportedly recognize unmutated variant regions.

This clone was detected only once. The target antigen is unknown. Sequencing used immunoSEQ multiplex PCR; TCRdb keeps in-frame clones, though not all of them. The sample records about 150,000 clones, about 90% being singletons. The CDR3 loop spans 16 amino acids. Germline V gene sequence: CDR1 SGHTA, CDR2 FQGNSA. V gave up 5 bases and J gave up 5 bases; unmatched junction bases: 10. This TCR was sampled from an adult who received the AZD1222 COVID-19 vaccine. Sequenced material: peripheral blood, taken 28 days after the second AZD1222 dose. The V call is TRBV7-2, the J call TRBJ1-5; the match to TRBD1 covers 9 bases. CDR3: CASSGRGTGKDQPQHF. CDR3 bases: TGTGCCAGCAGCGGCCGAGGGACAGGGAAGGATCAGCCCCAGCATTTT.